These T cell receptor beta chains were read from a single sample in a study of blood T cell repertoires in COVID-19. Using immunoSEQ multiplex PCR, the repertoire was profiled, and TCRdb retains in-frame clones only, with some absent. This sample has around 250,000 clones, with about four fifths found just once. Specimen: peripheral blood. The origin of the receptors is a woman younger than 30 with acute or convalescent COVID-19. Each CDR3 is given with its conserved first and last residue. The order of the fields is clone size, J gene, CDR3 length, D gene, V gene, CDR3 protein, CDR3 DNA. D genes are given only for firm matches. Part of the rows lack a size; the others show once, few, many or a class for expanded clones.

clone size: -; J gene: TRBJ2-3; CDR3 length: 15; D gene: -; V gene: TRBV4-2; CDR3 protein: CASSQGGQGGDTQYF; CDR3 DNA: TGTGCCAGCAGCCAAGGGGGCCAAGGGGGAGATACGCAGTATTTT
clone size: -; J gene: TRBJ2-7; CDR3 length: 13; D gene: TRBD2; V gene: TRBV29-1; CDR3 protein: CSAQLAGPYEQYF; CDR3 DNA: TGCAGCGCTCAACTAGCGGGCCCCTACGAGCAGTACTTC
clone size: -; J gene: TRBJ1-4; CDR3 length: 15; D gene: -; V gene: TRBV25-1; CDR3 protein: CASSGTTGLVQKLFF; CDR3 DNA: TGTGCCAGCAGTGGGACGACAGGCCTAGTTCAAAAACTGTTTTTT
clone size: -; J gene: TRBJ1-1; CDR3 length: 13; D gene: TRBD1; V gene: TRBV30; CDR3 protein: CAWTGGRVTEAFF; CDR3 DNA: TGTGCCTGGACAGGGGGCCGGGTCACTGAAGCTTTCTTT
clone size: -; J gene: TRBJ2-3; CDR3 length: 14; D gene: -; V gene: TRBV6-5; CDR3 protein: CASTAGANTDTQYF; CDR3 DNA: TGTGCCAGCACCGCGGGGGCGAACACAGATACGCAGTATTTT
clone size: -; J gene: TRBJ1-2; CDR3 length: 14; D gene: -; V gene: TRBV27; CDR3 protein: CASAGRGKPDGYTF; CDR3 DNA: TGTGCCAGTGCGGGTCGGGGGAAACCGGATGGCTACACCTTC
clone size: -; J gene: TRBJ2-2; CDR3 length: 13; D gene: -; V gene: TRBV7-8; CDR3 protein: CASSPVSTGELFF; CDR3 DNA: TGTGCCAGCAGCCCAGTTTCCACCGGGGAGCTGTTTTTT
clone size: -; J gene: TRBJ2-1; CDR3 length: 13; D gene: TRBD1; V gene: TRBV9; CDR3 protein: CASKGANYNEQFF; CDR3 DNA: TGTGCCAGCAAGGGGGCGAACTACAATGAGCAGTTCTTC
clone size: -; J gene: TRBJ1-4; CDR3 length: 14; D gene: -; V gene: TRBV19; CDR3 protein: CASSTRGGGEKLFF; CDR3 DNA: TGTGCCAGTAGTACCCGGGGTGGAGGAGAAAAACTGTTTTTT
clone size: -; J gene: TRBJ1-3; CDR3 length: 15; D gene: -; V gene: TRBV28; CDR3 protein: CASSFGELSGNTIYF; CDR3 DNA: TGTGCCAGCAGTTTTGGGGAGCTCTCTGGAAACACCATATATTTT
clone size: few; J gene: TRBJ1-5; CDR3 length: 15; D gene: -; V gene: TRBV7-9; CDR3 protein: CASSPPGGSNQPQHF; CDR3 DNA: TGTGCCAGCAGCCCCCCGGGGGGCAGCAATCAGCCCCAGCATTTT
clone size: -; J gene: TRBJ2-5; CDR3 length: 13; D gene: -; V gene: TRBV5-8; CDR3 protein: CATDKGGGKTQYF; CDR3 DNA: TGTGCCACCGATAAGGGAGGGGGTAAGACCCAGTACTTC
clone size: -; J gene: TRBJ2-7; CDR3 length: 12; D gene: -; V gene: TRBV19; CDR3 protein: CASSPGPHEQYF; CDR3 DNA: TGTGCCAGTAGTCCAGGCCCCCACGAGCAGTACTTC
clone size: -; J gene: TRBJ2-1; CDR3 length: 17; D gene: -; V gene: TRBV4-1; CDR3 protein: CASSQEAVRANYNEQFF; CDR3 DNA: TGCGCCAGCAGCCAAGAGGCTGTGAGGGCCAATTACAATGAGCAGTTCTTC
clone size: -; J gene: TRBJ2-1; CDR3 length: 16; D gene: TRBD2; V gene: TRBV13; CDR3 protein: CASSLSSGSSYNEQFF; CDR3 DNA: TGTGCCAGCAGCCTGTCTAGCGGAAGCTCCTACAATGAGCAGTTCTTC
clone size: -; J gene: TRBJ1-4; CDR3 length: 17; D gene: -; V gene: TRBV7-2; CDR3 protein: CASSPRGSGPNNEKLFF; CDR3 DNA: TGTGCCAGCAGCCCACGGGGTTCGGGCCCTAATAATGAAAAACTGTTTTTT